This T cell receptor (beta chain) was sequenced in a study of cytomegalovirus exposure and HLA in healthy donors. A multiplex PCR was run with 60 Vbeta primers and 13 Jbeta primers. The table came from immunoSEQ multiplex PCR; TCRdb's copy has only in-frame clones and leaves some out. Of 160,000 or so clones listed, roughly 65% are singletons. This clone was detected a few times. Germline V CDR1 and CDR2: SGHNT, YYREEE (reference sequence). CDR3 size: 14 residues. Deletions cut 0 bases from V and 0 bases from J, with 6 bases between. The sequenced material came from PBMCs. The V and J genes are TRBV5-4 and TRBJ1-1, with D perhaps TRBD1 (5 bases). This TCR came from a man aged 18 to 29 in good health and CMV-seropositive. Written as DNA, the CDR3 is TGTGCCAGCAGCTTGGGGGGGGTGAACACTGAAGCTTTCTTT. It translates to CASSLGGVNTEAFF. The entire variable domain, with the rest obtained from reference TRBV5-4 and TRBJ1-1, is as follows: ETGVTQSPTHLIKTRGQQVTLRCSSQSGHNTVSWYQQALGQGPQFIFQYYREEENGRGNFPPRFSGLQFPNYSSELNVNALELDDSALYLCASSLGGVNTEAFFGQGTRLTVV.